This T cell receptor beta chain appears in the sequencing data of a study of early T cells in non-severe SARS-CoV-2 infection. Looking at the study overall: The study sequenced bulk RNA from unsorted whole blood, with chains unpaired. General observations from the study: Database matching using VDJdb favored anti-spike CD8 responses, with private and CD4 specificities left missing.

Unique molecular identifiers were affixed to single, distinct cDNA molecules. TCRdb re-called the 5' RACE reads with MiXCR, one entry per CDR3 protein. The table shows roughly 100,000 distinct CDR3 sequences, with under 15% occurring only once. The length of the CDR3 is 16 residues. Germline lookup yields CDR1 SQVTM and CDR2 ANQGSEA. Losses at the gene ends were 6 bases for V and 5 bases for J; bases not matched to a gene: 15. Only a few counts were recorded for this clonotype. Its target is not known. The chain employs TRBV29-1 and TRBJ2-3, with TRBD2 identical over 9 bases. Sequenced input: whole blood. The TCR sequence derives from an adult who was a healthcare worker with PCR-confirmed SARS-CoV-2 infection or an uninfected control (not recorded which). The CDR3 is CSVARSGGRAIDTQYF. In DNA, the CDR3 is TGCAGCGTCGCCCGAAGCGGGGGGAGGGCCATAGATACGCAGTATTTT.